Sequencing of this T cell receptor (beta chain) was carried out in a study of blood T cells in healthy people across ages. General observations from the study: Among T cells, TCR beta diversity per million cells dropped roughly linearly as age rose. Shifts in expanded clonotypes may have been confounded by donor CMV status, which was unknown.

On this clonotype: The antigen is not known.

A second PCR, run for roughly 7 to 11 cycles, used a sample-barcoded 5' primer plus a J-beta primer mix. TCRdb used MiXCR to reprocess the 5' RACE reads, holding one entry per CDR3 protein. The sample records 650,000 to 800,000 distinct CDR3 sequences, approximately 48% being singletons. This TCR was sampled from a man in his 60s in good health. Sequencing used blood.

The CDR3 loop reads CASSYGGTGTYEQFF. DNA of the CDR3: TGTGCCAGCAGTTACGGCGGGACAGGGACCTACGAGCAGTTCTTC. This chain links TRBV6-6 with TRBJ2-1; 9 nucleotides align to TRBD1. This CDR3 contains 15 residues. Trimming at V came to 2 bases and at J to 10 bases, leaving 9 bases not matched to a gene. Germline CDR1 reads MNHNY; CDR2 reads SVGAGI (reference sequence).